Sequencing of this TCR beta chain was carried out in a study of a mutant IDH1 vaccine in newly diagnosed glioma. Study context: Averaging around 42 years of age, treated patients were around 60% male and 37.5% female. Visit V12 was conducted at week 35 as the safety follow-up. Visit V13 came later, at week 47. Receipt of radiotherapy, temozolomide, or both preceded the study, and most received both.

Time point denoted: week 35, safety follow-up. A 20-mer mutant IDH1 peptide at 300 ug was injected subcutaneously with topical imiquimod. Study-wide findings and caveats: There were vaccine-induced immune responses in just under 95% of the patients.

Clones were read by immunoSEQ multiplex PCR, and TCRdb kept only the in-frame ones, dropping some. The sample has around 53,000 clones, 65% to 85% seen once; the top ten hold around 6.7%. About this clone: The antigen is not known.

V gave up 0 bases and J gave up 3 bases; unmatched junction bases: 8. Germline V lookup: CDR1 SEHNR, CDR2 FQNEAQ (reference sequence). This CDR3 region has 17 residues. Specimen: PBMCs, collected from a glioma patient whose treatment included an IDH1 peptide vaccine. The rearrangement uses TRBV7-9 and TRBJ2-5; 9 bases are shared with TRBD2. This TCR was sampled from a man in his forties with glioma. The chain's CDR3 is CASSLAGSSGGKETQYF. Here the CDR3 DNA reads TGTGCCAGCAGCTTAGCGGGCAGTAGCGGGGGAAAAGAGACCCAGTACTTC.